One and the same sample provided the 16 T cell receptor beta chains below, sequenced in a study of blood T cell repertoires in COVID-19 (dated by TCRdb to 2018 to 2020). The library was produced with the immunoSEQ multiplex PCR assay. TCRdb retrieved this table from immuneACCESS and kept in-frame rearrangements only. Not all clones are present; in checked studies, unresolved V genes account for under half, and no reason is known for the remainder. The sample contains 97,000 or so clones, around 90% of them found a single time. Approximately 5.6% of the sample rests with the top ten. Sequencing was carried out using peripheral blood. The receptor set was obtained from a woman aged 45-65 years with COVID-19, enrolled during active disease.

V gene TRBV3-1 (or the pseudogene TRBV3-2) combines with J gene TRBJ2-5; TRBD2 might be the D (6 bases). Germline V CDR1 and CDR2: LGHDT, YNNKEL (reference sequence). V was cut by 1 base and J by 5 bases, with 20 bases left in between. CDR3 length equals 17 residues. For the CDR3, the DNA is TGTGCCAGCAGCCAAGGGGGTTGGAGGGGTTGGGGTGAGACCCAGTACTTC. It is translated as CASSQGGWRGWGETQYF.

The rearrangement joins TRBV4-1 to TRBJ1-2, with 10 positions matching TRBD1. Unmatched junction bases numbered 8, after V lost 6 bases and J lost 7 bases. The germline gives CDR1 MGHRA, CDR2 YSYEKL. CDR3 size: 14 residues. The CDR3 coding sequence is TGCGCCAGCAGACCGGGACAGGGGTTTCCTGGCTACACCTTC. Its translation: CASRPGQGFPGYTF.

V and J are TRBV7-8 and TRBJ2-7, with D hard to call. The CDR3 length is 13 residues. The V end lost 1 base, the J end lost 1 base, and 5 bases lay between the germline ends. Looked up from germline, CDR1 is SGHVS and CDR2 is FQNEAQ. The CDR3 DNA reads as TGTGCCAGCAGCTTAGACCGGTCCTACGAGCAGTACTTC. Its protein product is CASSLDRSYEQYF.

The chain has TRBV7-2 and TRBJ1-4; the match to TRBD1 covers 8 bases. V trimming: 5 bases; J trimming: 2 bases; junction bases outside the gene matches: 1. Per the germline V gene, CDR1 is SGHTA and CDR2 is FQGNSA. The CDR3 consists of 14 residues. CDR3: CASSAGGTNEKLFF. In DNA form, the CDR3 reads TGTGCCAGCAGCGCAGGGGGCACTAATGAAAAACTGTTTTTT.

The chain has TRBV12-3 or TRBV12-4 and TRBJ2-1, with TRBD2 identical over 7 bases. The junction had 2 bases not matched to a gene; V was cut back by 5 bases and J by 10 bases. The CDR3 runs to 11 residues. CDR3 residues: CASSDGGEQFF. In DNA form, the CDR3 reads TGTGCCAGCAGTGACGGGGGGGAGCAGTTCTTC.

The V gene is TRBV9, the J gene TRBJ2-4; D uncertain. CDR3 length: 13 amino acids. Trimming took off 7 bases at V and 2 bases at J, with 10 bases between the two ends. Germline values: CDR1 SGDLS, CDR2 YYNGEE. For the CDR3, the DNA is TGTGCCAGCGGTGGCAGGTCCAAAAACATTCAGTACTTC. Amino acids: CASGGRSKNIQYF.

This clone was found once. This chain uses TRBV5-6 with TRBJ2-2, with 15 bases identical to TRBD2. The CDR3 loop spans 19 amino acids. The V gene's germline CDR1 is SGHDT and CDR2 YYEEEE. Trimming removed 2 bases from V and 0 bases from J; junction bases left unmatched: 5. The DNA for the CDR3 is TGTGCCAGCAGCTTACGGACTAGCGGGGGGGCTGCGAACACCGGGGAGCTGTTTTTT. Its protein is CASSLRTSGGAANTGELFF.

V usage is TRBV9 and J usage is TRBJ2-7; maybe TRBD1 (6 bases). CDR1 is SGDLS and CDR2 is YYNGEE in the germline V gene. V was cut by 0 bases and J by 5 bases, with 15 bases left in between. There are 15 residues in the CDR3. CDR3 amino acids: CASSVEGHPNDEQYF. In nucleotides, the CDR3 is TGTGCCAGCAGCGTAGAGGGACACCCAAACGACGAGCAGTACTTC.

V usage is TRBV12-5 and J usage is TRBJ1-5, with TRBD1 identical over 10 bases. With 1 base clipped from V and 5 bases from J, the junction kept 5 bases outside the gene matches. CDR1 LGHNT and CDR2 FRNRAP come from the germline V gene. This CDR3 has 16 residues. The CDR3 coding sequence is TGTGCTAGTGGTTTGGGCGGGACAGGGGATTATCAGCCCCAGCATTTT. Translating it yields CASGLGGTGDYQPQHF. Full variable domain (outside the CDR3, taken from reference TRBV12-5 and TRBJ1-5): DARVTQTPRHKVTEMGQEVTMRCQPILGHNTVFWYRQTMMQGLELLAYFRNRAPLDDSGMPKDRFSAEMPDATLATLKIQPSEPRDSAVYFCASGLGGTGDYQPQHFGDGTRLSIL.

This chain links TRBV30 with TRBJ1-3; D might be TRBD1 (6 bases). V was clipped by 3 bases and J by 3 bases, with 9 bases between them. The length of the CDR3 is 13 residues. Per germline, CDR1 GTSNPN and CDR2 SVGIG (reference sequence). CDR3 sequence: CAWRGTLGNTIYF. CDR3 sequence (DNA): TGTGCCTGGAGGGGGACACTTGGAAACACCATATATTTT.

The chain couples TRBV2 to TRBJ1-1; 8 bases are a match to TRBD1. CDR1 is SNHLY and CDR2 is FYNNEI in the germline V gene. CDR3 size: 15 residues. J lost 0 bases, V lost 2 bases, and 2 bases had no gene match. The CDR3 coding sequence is TGTGCCAGCAGTGAATGGACAGGGATGAACACTGAAGCTTTCTTT. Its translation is CASSEWTGMNTEAFF.

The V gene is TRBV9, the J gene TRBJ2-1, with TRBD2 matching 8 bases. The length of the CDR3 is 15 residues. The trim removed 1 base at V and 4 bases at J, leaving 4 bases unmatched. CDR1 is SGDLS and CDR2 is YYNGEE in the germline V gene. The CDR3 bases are TGTGCCAGCAGCGTATTTGCGGGAGGTTACAATGAGCAGTTCTTC. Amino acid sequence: CASSVFAGGYNEQFF. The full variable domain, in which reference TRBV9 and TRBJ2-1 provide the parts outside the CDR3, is DSGVTQTPKHLITATGQRVTLRCSPRSGDLSVYWYQQSLDQGLQFLIQYYNGEERAKGNILERFSAQQFPDLHSELNLSSLELGDSALYFCASSVFAGGYNEQFFGPGTRLTVL.

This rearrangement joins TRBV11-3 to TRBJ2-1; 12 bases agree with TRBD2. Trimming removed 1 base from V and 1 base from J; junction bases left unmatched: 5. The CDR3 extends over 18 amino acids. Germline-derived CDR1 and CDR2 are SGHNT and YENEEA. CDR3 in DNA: TGTGCCAGCAGCTTAGCGAAACTAGCGGGGGGATCCTACAATGAGCAGTTCTTC. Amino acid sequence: CASSLAKLAGGSYNEQFF.

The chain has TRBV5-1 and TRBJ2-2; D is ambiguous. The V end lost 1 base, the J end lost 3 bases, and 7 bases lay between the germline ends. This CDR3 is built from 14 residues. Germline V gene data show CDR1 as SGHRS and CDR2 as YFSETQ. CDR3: CASSLRLDTGELFF. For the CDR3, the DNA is TGCGCCAGCAGCTTGCGGTTAGACACCGGGGAGCTGTTTTTT.

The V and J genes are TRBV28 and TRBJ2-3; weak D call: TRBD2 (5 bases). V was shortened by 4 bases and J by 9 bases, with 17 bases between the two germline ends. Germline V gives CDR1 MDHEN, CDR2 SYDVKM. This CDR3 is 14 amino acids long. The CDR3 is CASSWRERGETQYF. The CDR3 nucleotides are TGTGCCAGCAGTTGGCGCGAACGGGGAGAAACGCAGTATTTT.

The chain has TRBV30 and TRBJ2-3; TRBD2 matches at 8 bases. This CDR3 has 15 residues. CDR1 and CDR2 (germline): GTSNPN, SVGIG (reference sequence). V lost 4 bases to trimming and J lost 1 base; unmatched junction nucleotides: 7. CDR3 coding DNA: TGTGCCTGGACAGCGAGCGGGGGTCGCACAGATACGCAGTATTTT. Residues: CAWTASGGRTDTQYF.